This TCR beta chain was recorded in a study of shared clonotypes between healthy human individuals. Partitioning of CD4+ cells yielded a CD45RA+ naive subset and a CD45RA-negative memory subset. Repertoires were generated with immunoSEQ multiplex PCR, while TCRdb's copy carries only in-frame clones and drops some. Of 2 million to 2.5 million clones in the sample, around 95% are singletons; the top ten hold about 0.13%. This clone was counted once. Sequenced input: naive CD4+ T cells sorted from blood. Sample subset: CD45RA+ positively selected. The receptor comes from a young man in good health.

The CDR3, as DNA: TGCGCCAGCAGCTTGGTACCAGGGTCCCAAGAGACCCAGTACTTC. The encoded protein is CASSLVPGSQETQYF. The genes are TRBV5-1 and TRBJ2-5; tentative D call: TRBD1 (5 bases). Germline CDR1 SGHRS, CDR2 YFSETQ. The V and J ends lost 0 bases and 1 base respectively, with 10 bases between them. The CDR3 has 15 residues.